These 4 T cell receptor beta chains were all obtained from the same sample, sequenced in a study of cytomegalovirus exposure and HLA in healthy donors. The PCR used 60 Vbeta and 13 Jbeta primers. Here immunoSEQ multiplex PCR was the method, and the copy in TCRdb shows in-frame clones only, minus some. The sample lists 150,000 or so clones, under 85% occurring once. The sequenced sample was PBMCs. These receptors originate from a man between 18 and 29 years old in good health and CMV-seronegative.

The rearrangement links TRBV6-1 to TRBJ2-1; D perhaps matches TRBD2 (6 bases). V lost 6 bases and J 16 bases, leaving 19 bases between the germline ends. CDR1 and CDR2 (germline): MNHNS, SASEGT. CDR3 length: 12 residues. The CDR3 loop reads CASRTMGGICFF. CDR3 sequence (DNA): TGTGCCAGCAGGACTATGGGGGGAATATGTTTCTTC.

This clone was recorded only once. The chain employs TRBV19 and TRBJ2-5; D remains unclear. CDR1 is LNHDA, CDR2 SQIVND, per germline (reference sequence). CDR3 length: 12 amino acids. Trimming pared 6 bases from V and 5 bases from J, leaving 10 bases between. The CDR3 loop reads CASRSGSETQYF. CDR3 in DNA: TGTGCCAGTAGATCCGGGTCCGAGACCCAGTACTTC.

V usage is TRBV2 and J usage is TRBJ2-5, with D unresolved. Trimming left V 2 bases short and J 6 bases short, with 16 bases between. The germline CDR1 and CDR2 sequences are SNHLY and FYNNEI. The CDR3 is made up of 15 amino acids. This CDR3 is CASSENRSARQTQYF. The CDR3 nucleotides are TGTGCCAGCAGTGAAAATCGGTCAGCGAGACAGACCCAGTACTTC.

The V and J genes are TRBV9 and TRBJ1-5, with D unresolved. CDR3 length: 15 amino acids. Trimming took 5 bases from V and 2 from J, leaving 14 bases between them. Germline assignment: CDR1 SGDLS and CDR2 YYNGEE. The CDR3 sequence is CASSSGGRGNQPQHF. The DNA for the CDR3 is TGTGCCAGCAGTTCTGGCGGGAGGGGCAATCAGCCCCAGCATTTT.